Shown below are 10 T cell receptor beta chains from a single sample sequenced in a study of cytomegalovirus exposure and HLA in healthy donors. Primers for the PCR totalled 60 Vbeta and 13 Jbeta. Clones were read by immunoSEQ multiplex PCR, and TCRdb kept only the in-frame ones, dropping some. The table lists about 110,000 clones, over 80% of them singletons. The sample was PBMCs. The receptors derive from a man younger than 40 in good health and CMV-seropositive.

This chain uses TRBV7-2 with TRBJ2-7; 7 bases are a match to TRBD1. The germline V gene encodes CDR1 SGHTA and CDR2 FQGNSA. The junction had 10 bases not matched to a gene; V was cut back by 5 bases and J by 6 bases. CDR3 length: 14 amino acids. The CDR3 here is CASSPQTGLLEQYF. The CDR3 DNA sequence: TGTGCCAGCAGCCCTCAGACAGGGCTCCTCGAGCAGTACTTC.

This chain uses TRBV6-1 with TRBJ1-2, with 8 bases that match TRBD1. V gave up 5 bases and J gave up 2 bases; unmatched junction bases: 4. The V gene's germline CDR1 is MNHNS and CDR2 SASEGT. The CDR3 has 14 amino acids. The CDR3, as DNA: TGTGCCAGCAGTCCGGACAGGGTGAACTATGGCTACACCTTC. This translates into CASSPDRVNYGYTF.

This rearrangement joins TRBV11-3 to TRBJ1-4; perhaps TRBD1 as D (5 bases). The germline gives CDR1 SGHNT, CDR2 YENEEA. Trimming removed 7 bases at V and 0 bases at J, with 9 bases between. The CDR3 is 14 amino acids. The CDR3 spells CASTPGTTNEKLFF. In DNA form, the CDR3 reads TGTGCCAGCACCCCAGGGACAACTAATGAAAAACTGTTTTTT. The full variable domain, completed using reference TRBV11-3 and TRBJ1-4, is EAGVVQSPRYKIIEKKQPVAFWCNPISGHNTLYWYLQNLGQGPELLIRYENEEAVDDSQLPKDRFSAERLKGVDSTLKIQPAELGDSAVYLCASTPGTTNEKLFFGSGTQLSVL.

The CDR3 protein is CASSPPWRDRDLYGYTF. The CDR3 DNA reads TGTGCCAGCAGCCCCCCCTGGCGGGACAGGGACCTTTATGGCTACACCTTC. The rearrangement uses TRBV7-9 and TRBJ1-2; the match to TRBD1 covers 9 bases. Losses at the gene ends were 5 bases for V and 5 bases for J; bases not matched to a gene: 15. The CDR3 has 17 residues. CDR1 is SEHNR, CDR2 FQNEAQ, per germline (reference sequence).

The chain carries TRBV7-9 and TRBJ1-1; TRBD1 matches at 9 bases. The CDR3 is made up of 17 amino acids. Germline lookup yields CDR1 SEHNR and CDR2 FQNEAQ (reference sequence). V trimming: 5 bases; J trimming: 1 base; junction bases outside the gene matches: 11. The CDR3 sequence: CASSHVPGQGRNTEAFF. Written as DNA, the CDR3 is TGTGCCAGCAGCCATGTCCCGGGACAGGGCCGGAACACTGAAGCTTTCTTT.

This chain links TRBV9 with TRBJ1-1; D ambiguous. In germline, CDR1 is SGDLS, CDR2 YYNGEE. This CDR3 spans 13 amino acids. V lost 3 bases, J lost 8 bases, and 14 bases lay in between. CDR3 DNA: TGTGCCAGCAGCGCTGGGCCCGAACGCGAAGCTTTCTTT. Its protein is CASSAGPEREAFF. The full variable domain, completed using reference TRBV9 and TRBJ1-1, is DSGVTQTPKHLITATGQRVTLRCSPRSGDLSVYWYQQSLDQGLQFLIQYYNGEERAKGNILERFSAQQFPDLHSELNLSSLELGDSALYFCASSAGPEREAFFGQGTRLTVV.

The chain recombines TRBV6-1 with TRBJ1-1; 8 bases are shared with TRBD1. J was trimmed by 11 bases and V by 6 bases; bases with no gene match: 8. CDR3 length: 12 amino acids. The germline CDR1 and CDR2 sequences are MNHNS and SASEGT. The CDR3: CASREQGARAFF. CDR3 coding DNA: TGTGCCAGCAGAGAGCAGGGGGCTCGCGCTTTCTTT.

This clone has only a few counts. The chain joins TRBV30 to TRBJ2-3; D uncertain. Trimming took 3 bases from V and 3 from J, leaving 4 bases between them. CDR3 length equals 11 residues. CDR1 is GTSNPN and CDR2 is SVGIG in the germline V gene (reference sequence). CDR3 DNA: TGTGCCTGGAGCCCTACAGATACGCAGTATTTT. Translation gives CAWSPTDTQYF.

This clone has just a few counts. This chain links TRBV30 with TRBJ1-5; tentatively, D is TRBD1 (6 bases). This CDR3 contains 13 residues. Germline V gives CDR1 GTSNPN, CDR2 SVGIG (reference sequence). V was shortened by 0 bases and J by 4 bases, with 7 bases between the two germline ends. The CDR3 DNA reads TGTGCCTGGAGTGTAGGGGGAAATCAGCCCCAGCATTTT. Translation gives CAWSVGGNQPQHF.

The chain has TRBV6-1 and TRBJ1-4, with TRBD1 identical over 7 bases. Germline lookup yields CDR1 MNHNS and CDR2 SASEGT. V was clipped by 3 bases and J by 3 bases; unmatched bases: 4. This CDR3 is built from 15 residues. CDR3 coding DNA: TGTGCCAGCAGTGACCGACAGGGCGCTAATGAAAAACTGTTTTTT. It encodes CASSDRQGANEKLFF.